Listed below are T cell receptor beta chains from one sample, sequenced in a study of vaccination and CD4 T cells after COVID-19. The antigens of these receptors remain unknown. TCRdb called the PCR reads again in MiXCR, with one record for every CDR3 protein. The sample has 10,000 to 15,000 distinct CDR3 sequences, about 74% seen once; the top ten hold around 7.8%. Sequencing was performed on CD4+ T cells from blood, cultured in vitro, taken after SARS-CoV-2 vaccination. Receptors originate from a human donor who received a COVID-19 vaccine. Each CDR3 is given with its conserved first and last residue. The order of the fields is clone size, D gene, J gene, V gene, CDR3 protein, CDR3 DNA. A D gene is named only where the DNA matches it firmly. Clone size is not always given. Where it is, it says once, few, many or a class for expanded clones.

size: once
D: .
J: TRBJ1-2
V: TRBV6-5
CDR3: CASSSVNRWNYGYTF
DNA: TGTGCCAGCAGTTCAGTGAACAGGTGGAACTATGGCTACACCTTC

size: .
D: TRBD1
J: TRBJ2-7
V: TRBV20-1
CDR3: CSAGTGISYEQYF
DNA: TGCAGTGCAGGGACAGGGATTTCCTACGAGCAGTACTTC

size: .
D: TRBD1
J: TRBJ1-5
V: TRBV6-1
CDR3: CASSEGLGQGNQPQHF
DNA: TGTGCCAGCAGTGAAGGTTTGGGACAGGGAAACCAGCCCCAGCATTTT

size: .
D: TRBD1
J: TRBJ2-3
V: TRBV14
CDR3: CASSLTGVFADTQYF
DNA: TGTGCCAGCAGCCTCACAGGGGTCTTCGCAGATACGCAGTATTTT

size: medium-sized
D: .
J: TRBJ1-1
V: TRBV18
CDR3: CASSPKQGVATEAFF
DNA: TGTGCCAGCTCACCTAAACAGGGTGTGGCGACTGAAGCTTTCTTT

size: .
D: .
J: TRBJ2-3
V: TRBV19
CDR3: CASSTGGGEADTQYF
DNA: TGTGCCAGTAGTACGGGGGGCGGGGAGGCAGATACGCAGTATTTT

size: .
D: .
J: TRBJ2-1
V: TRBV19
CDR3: CASSNEQFF
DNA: TGTGCCAGTAGCAATGAGCAGTTCTTC

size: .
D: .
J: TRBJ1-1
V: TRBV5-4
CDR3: CASSLDPANTEAFF
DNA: TGTGCCAGCAGCTTGGATCCGGCGAACACTGAAGCTTTCTTT

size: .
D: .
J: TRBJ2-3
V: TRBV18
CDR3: CASSPQRGDTQYF
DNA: TGTGCCAGCTCACCCCAGCGCGGAGATACGCAGTATTTT

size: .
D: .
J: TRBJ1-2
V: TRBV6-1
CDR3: CASSTRSGAGGYTF
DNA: TGTGCCAGCAGTACACGTTCAGGCGCCGGTGGCTACACCTTC

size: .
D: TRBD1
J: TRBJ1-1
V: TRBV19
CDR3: CASSLTGENTEAFF
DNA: TGTGCCAGTAGTCTGACAGGGGAGAACACTGAAGCTTTCTTT

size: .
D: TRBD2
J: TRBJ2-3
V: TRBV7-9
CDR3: CASSPSGADTQYF
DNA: TGTGCCAGCAGCCCCAGCGGGGCAGATACGCAGTATTTT

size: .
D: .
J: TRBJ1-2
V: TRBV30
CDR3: CAWRKSGTGGYTF
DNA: TGTGCCTGGAGGAAAAGTGGGACTGGTGGCTACACCTTC

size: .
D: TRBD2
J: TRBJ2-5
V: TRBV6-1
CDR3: CASSELAGGPKETQYF
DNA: TGTGCCAGCAGTGAACTAGCGGGGGGCCCAAAAGAGACCCAGTACTTC

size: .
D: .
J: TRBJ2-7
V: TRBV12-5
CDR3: CASGLGLLGYEQYF
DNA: TGTGCTAGTGGTTTAGGACTTTTAGGCTACGAGCAGTACTTC

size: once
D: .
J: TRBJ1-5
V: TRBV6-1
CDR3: CASRPYRNRPQHF
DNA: TGTGCCAGCAGACCGTACAGGAATAGGCCCCAGCATTTT

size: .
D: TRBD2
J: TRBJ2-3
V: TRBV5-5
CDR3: CASSGRAGGDTQYF
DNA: TGTGCCAGCAGCGGAAGGGCCGGGGGGGATACGCAGTATTTT

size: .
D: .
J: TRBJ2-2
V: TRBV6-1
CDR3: CASSATRARGTGELFF
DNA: TGTGCCAGCAGTGCGACCCGGGCTCGGGGCACCGGGGAGCTGTTTTTT

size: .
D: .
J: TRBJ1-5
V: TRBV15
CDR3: CATSRQRVEPQHF
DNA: TGTGCCACCAGCAGACAGCGTGTAGAGCCCCAGCATTTT

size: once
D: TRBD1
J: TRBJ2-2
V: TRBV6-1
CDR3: CASRGRQGARTGELFF
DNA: TGTGCCAGCAGGGGACGACAGGGGGCGCGCACCGGGGAGCTGTTTTTT

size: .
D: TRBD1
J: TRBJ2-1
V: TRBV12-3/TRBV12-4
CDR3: CASSPITGEAEQFF
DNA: TGTGCCAGCAGTCCTATTACAGGGGAAGCTGAGCAGTTCTTC

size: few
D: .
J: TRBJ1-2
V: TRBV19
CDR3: CASAYSTGYYGYTF
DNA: TGTGCCAGTGCATATTCCACAGGGTACTATGGCTACACCTTC

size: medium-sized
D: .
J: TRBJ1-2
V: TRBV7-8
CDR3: CASSLVAGATNYGYTF
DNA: TGTGCCAGCAGCTTAGTGGCAGGGGCGACTAACTATGGCTACACCTTC

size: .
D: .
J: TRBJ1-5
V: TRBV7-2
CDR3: CASSLTGFNPYSNQPQHF
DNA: TGTGCCAGCAGCTTGACAGGTTTCAATCCATATAGCAATCAGCCCCAGCATTTT

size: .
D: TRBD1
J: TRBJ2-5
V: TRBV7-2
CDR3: CASSLAQGETQYF
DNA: TGTGCCAGCAGCTTAGCACAGGGGGAGACCCAGTACTTC

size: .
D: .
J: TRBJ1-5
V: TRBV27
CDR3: CASTPGVNSNQPQHF
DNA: TGTGCCAGCACTCCTGGGGTCAACAGCAATCAGCCCCAGCATTTT

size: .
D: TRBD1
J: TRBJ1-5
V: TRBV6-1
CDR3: CASSDRAGGYQPQHF
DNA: TGTGCCAGCAGTGACCGCGCAGGGGGGTATCAGCCCCAGCATTTT

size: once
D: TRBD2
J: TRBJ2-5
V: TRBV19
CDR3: CASTQTSGVETQYF
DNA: TGTGCCAGTACCCAAACTAGCGGGGTAGAGACCCAGTACTTC

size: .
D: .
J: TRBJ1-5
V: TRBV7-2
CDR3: CASSLYKSNQPQHF
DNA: TGTGCCAGCAGCTTATACAAAAGCAATCAGCCCCAGCATTTT

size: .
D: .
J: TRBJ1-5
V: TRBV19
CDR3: CASSLTGGINNQPQHF
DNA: TGTGCCAGTAGTCTTACTGGGGGGATTAATAATCAGCCCCAGCATTTT

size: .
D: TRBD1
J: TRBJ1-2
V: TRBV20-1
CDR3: CSARDCRTGVRMGYTF
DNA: TGCAGTGCTAGAGATTGCCGGACAGGGGTAAGAATGGGCTACACCTTC

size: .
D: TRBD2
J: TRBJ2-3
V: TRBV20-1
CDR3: CSVSSGAGVRTTQYF
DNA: TGCAGTGTATCCTCTGGGGCGGGGGTACGGACTACGCAGTATTTT

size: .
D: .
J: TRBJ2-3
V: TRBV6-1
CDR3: CASSERDTQYF
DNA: TGTGCCAGCAGTGAGAGAGATACGCAGTATTTT

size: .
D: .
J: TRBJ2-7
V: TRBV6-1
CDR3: CASRGAGVRSEQYF
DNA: TGTGCCAGCAGGGGGGCGGGGGTAAGATCCGAGCAGTACTTC

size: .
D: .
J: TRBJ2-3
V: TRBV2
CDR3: CASSGKITQYF
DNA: TGTGCCAGCAGTGGGAAGATTACGCAGTATTTT